One sample yielded the 5 T cell receptor beta chains listed below, sequenced in a study of blood T cells in healthy people across ages. Using a J-beta primer mix together with a sample-barcoded 5' primer, a second PCR was run for roughly 6 to 11 cycles. Each CDR3 protein gets one entry after TCRdb re-called the 5' RACE reads with MiXCR. This table has roughly 800,000 distinct CDR3 sequences, around 25% appearing once. This sample also belongs to another study, concerning T cells of mothers and their children.

Sequencing was done on a sample of blood. The receptor source for this set is a boy aged 5 to 17 in good health.

This clonotype was seen a few times. The chain joins TRBV7-9 to TRBJ1-4; the D is unclear. This CDR3 region has 13 residues. Germline V CDR1 and CDR2: SEHNR, FQNEAQ (reference sequence). V dropped 7 bases and J dropped 8 bases, with 14 bases sitting between them. The CDR3 loop is CASNSDRKEKLFF. The CDR3 bases are TGTGCCAGCAACTCGGACCGGAAGGAAAAACTGTTTTTT. Drawing the rest from reference TRBV7-9 and TRBJ1-4, the complete variable domain is DTGVSQNPRHKITKRGQNVTFRCDPISEHNRLYWYRQTLGQGPEFLTYFQNEAQLEKSRLLSDRFSAERPKGSFSTLEIQRTEQGDSAMYLCASNSDRKEKLFFGSGTQLSVL.

The V call is TRBV5-4, the J call TRBJ2-1, with D possibly being TRBD1 (6 bases). The V end lost 3 bases, the J end lost 0 bases, and 25 bases lay between the germline ends. The CDR3 is 20 residues long. The germline V gene has CDR1 SGHNT and CDR2 YYREEE (reference sequence). The CDR3 DNA reads TGTGCCAGCAGCTCACTGATCCCCAAAGGGGGTGGAAGCTCCTACAATGAGCAGTTCTTC. Residues: CASSSLIPKGGGSSYNEQFF.

This clonotype was found a few times. The chain employs TRBV12-3 or TRBV12-4 and TRBJ1-2; 7 bases fit TRBD1. The CDR3 runs to 15 residues. The V and J ends lost 0 bases and 0 bases, in that order; junction bases with no gene match: 1. CDR3 region: CASSLAQGSNYGYTF. CDR3 bases: TGTGCCAGCAGTTTAGCACAGGGGTCTAACTATGGCTACACCTTC.

The chain links TRBV6-6 to TRBJ1-4; D uncertain. Trimming removed 2 bases at V and 2 bases at J, with 6 bases between. The CDR3 is made up of 14 amino acids. The germline gives CDR1 MNHNY, CDR2 SVGAGI (reference sequence). Here the CDR3 DNA reads TGTGCCAGCAGTTACGTTAGTACTAATGAAAAACTGTTTTTT. Amino acid sequence: CASSYVSTNEKLFF.

This clonotype was seen once. The gene calls are TRBV6-2 or TRBV6-3 and TRBJ1-2; D is possibly TRBD1 (6 bases). The CDR3 has 12 amino acids. Germline V gives CDR1 MNHEY, CDR2 SVGEGT. Trimming shortened V by 8 bases and J by 7 bases, and 14 bases separated the two germline ends. CDR3 sequence: CASSTDSPGYTF. The CDR3 DNA is TGTGCCAGCTCAACGGACAGTCCTGGCTACACCTTC.